Below are 22 T cell receptor beta chains sequenced from a single sample in a study of T cells in Graves' hyperthyroidism and ophthalmopathy (dated by TCRdb to between 2018 and 2021). The library was produced with multiplex PCR. Instrument on record: Illumina HiSeq 2000. The TCR beta CDR3 regions were amplified from the RNA transcripts. For the first round of RT-PCR on the TCR CDR3, the HTBI primer set was used together with the Qiagen OneStep RT-PCR kit. Through fastp at Q25 and MiXCR, TCRdb rebuilt clones from the public reads, retaining in-frame beta chains. Every distinct CDR3 protein forms one entry, paired with its most common genes and DNA. The sample profile shows roughly 720,000 distinct CDR3 sequences; 17% of them were found once. The top ten constitute about 16% of the sample. What was sequenced was blood. The receptors come from a man in his forties or fifties with Graves' hyperthyroidism.

This clonotype was detected many times. V usage is TRBV9 and J usage is TRBJ1-1; no definite D call. CDR1 and CDR2 (germline): SGDLS, YYNGEE. V shed 0 bases and J shed 1 base, with 10 bases lying between them. The CDR3 extends over 15 amino acids. The CDR3 nucleotides read TGTGCCAGCAGCGTAGCCCCAGGTCCGAACACTGAAGCTTTCTTT. It yields the protein CASSVAPGPNTEAFF.

In its sample, this clonotype was seen many times. V and J are TRBV6-1 and TRBJ2-2; tentatively, D is TRBD1 or TRBD2 (5 bases each). V lost 3 bases, J lost 3 bases, and 17 bases lay in between. Germline CDR1 MNHNS, CDR2 SASEGT. This CDR3 has 17 residues. CDR3 bases: TGTGCCAGCAGTGACGAGGGGCGATCCTCGTACACCGGGGAGCTGTTTTTT. Its protein product is CASSDEGRSSYTGELFF.

This chain links TRBV20-1 with TRBJ2-3; 7 bases line up with TRBD1. The CDR3 has 13 amino acids. The germline gives CDR1 DFQATT, CDR2 SNEGSKA (reference sequence). CDR3 DNA sequence: TGCAGCCTCCGACAGGGAAGCACAGATACGCAGTATTTT. It codes for CSLRQGSTDTQYF.

The table lists this clonotype with many counts. V is TRBV18 and J is TRBJ1-1, with TRBD1 matching 8 bases. The CDR3 spans 13 residues. The germline CDR1 and CDR2 sequences are KGHSH and LQKENI. The V segment lost 4 bases and the J segment 5 bases; nucleotides outside the gene matches: 3. The CDR3 DNA reads TGTGCCAGCTCACTGACAGGGGTTACTGAAGCTTTCTTT. Translated, it gives CASSLTGVTEAFF.

This clonotype was counted only a few times. The chain employs TRBV7-2 and TRBJ2-1; tentatively, D is TRBD1 (6 bases). The CDR3 contains 15 residues. From germline, CDR1 is SGHTA and CDR2 FQGNSA. The V and J ends lost 3 bases and 15 bases respectively, with 24 bases between them. The CDR3 DNA sequence: TGTGCCAGCAGCTTTTTAAGTAGGGGAACAGGGCATACGTTCTTC. Translated: CASSFLSRGTGHTFF.

The sample holds many counts of this clonotype. The chain has TRBV7-2 and TRBJ2-3; no firm D call. Germline V lookup: CDR1 SGHTA, CDR2 FQGNSA. The CDR3 has 12 residues. The germline V and J ends were trimmed by 3 bases and 6 bases, with 7 bases remaining between them. The CDR3 DNA follows: TGTGCCAGCAGCTTTCAATATGATACGCAGTATTTT. Translating gives CASSFQYDTQYF.

V is TRBV27 and J is TRBJ1-2; 9 nucleotides line up with TRBD1. The V segment lost 6 bases and the J segment 6 bases; nucleotides outside the gene matches: 5. Germline CDR1 is MNHEY and CDR2 is SMNVEV (reference sequence). The CDR3 has 13 amino acids. The CDR3 loop reads CASRDRGSNGYTF. CDR3 nucleotide sequence: TGTGCCAGCAGGGACAGGGGCTCGAATGGCTACACCTTC.

CDR3: CASSVVGSGIYNEQFF. Here the CDR3 DNA reads TGTGCCAGCAGCGTGGTAGGGTCGGGGATCTACAATGAGCAGTTCTTC. The chain recombines TRBV9 with TRBJ2-1, with D possibly TRBD2 on 5 matching bases. The CDR3 sequence is 16 residues long. The ends were cut back, 2 bases at V and 3 bases at J, with 15 bases in the middle. Germline values: CDR1 SGDLS, CDR2 YYNGEE.

As concerns this clonotype: A much larger clone lies a single base off, so this may be a read error. The conserved phenylalanine or tryptophan is not found at the CDR3 terminus, so this likely reflects a read error. V usage is TRBV2 and J usage is TRBJ2-1, with TRBD2 matching over 11 bases. The CDR3 runs 19 residues. The germline gives CDR1 SNHLY, CDR2 FYNNEI. The CDR3 loop is CATSDLAGGPPLTYNEQFL. For the CDR3, the DNA is TGTGCCACCAGTGATTTAGCGGGAGGGCCTCCCCTCACTTACAATGAGCAGTTCTTA.

This clonotype was detected many times. The chain recombines TRBV7-2 with TRBJ2-1; TRBD2 aligns across 8 bases. The V gene end was trimmed by 5 bases and the J gene end by 2 bases; junction bases not matched to a gene: 2. This CDR3 has 14 residues. CDR1 SGHTA and CDR2 FQGNSA come from the germline V gene. The CDR3 DNA is TGTGCCAGCAGCCCGGGACTAGCCTACAATGAGCAGTTCTTC. Protein sequence: CASSPGLAYNEQFF. Filled out from reference TRBV7-2 and TRBJ2-1, the complete variable domain reads GAGVSQSPSNKVTEKGKDVELRCDPISGHTALYWYRQSLGQGLEFLIYFQGNSAPDKSGLPSDRFSAERTGGSVSTLTIQRTQQEDSAVYLCASSPGLAYNEQFFGPGTRLTVL.

This clonotype has more than one count but fewer than ten. The chain employs TRBV19 and TRBJ2-7, with TRBD2 as a possible D gene (6 bases). From germline, CDR1 is LNHDA and CDR2 SQIVND (reference sequence). The CDR3 is made up of 14 amino acids. Trimming pared 3 bases from V and 3 bases from J, leaving 12 bases between. The chain's CDR3 is CASSMGGGDYEQYF. CDR3 DNA: TGTGCCAGTAGTATGGGTGGCGGGGACTACGAGCAGTACTTC.

The rearrangement uses TRBV18 and TRBJ2-3, with D hard to call. Trimming shortened V by 3 bases and J by 2 bases, and 9 bases separated the two germline ends. CDR3 length equals 14 residues. Germline CDR1 KGHSH, CDR2 LQKENI. CDR3 nucleotides: TGTGCCAGCTCACCTCGTAAACCCACAGATACGCAGTATTTT. Translating it yields CASSPRKPTDTQYF. The full variable domain, in which reference TRBV18 and TRBJ2-3 provide the parts outside the CDR3, is NAGVMQNPRHLVRRRGQEARLRCSPMKGHSHVYWYRQLPEEGLKFMVYLQKENIIDESGMPKERFSAEFPKEGPSILRIQQVVRGDSAAYFCASSPRKPTDTQYFGPGTRLTVL.

Of note for this clonotype: A read error is possible here, since a much larger clone lies one base away. The gene calls are TRBV7-9 and TRBJ2-7; D uncertain. There are 15 residues in the CDR3. Germline CDR1 and CDR2: SEHNR and FQNEAQ (reference sequence). This CDR3 reads CASILVATLSYEQYF. CDR3 nucleotide sequence: TGTGCCAGCATCTTAGTGGCGACACTCTCCTACGAGCAGTACTTC.

This clonotype showed up many times. This chain uses TRBV27 with TRBJ2-6; D unclear. In germline, CDR1 is MNHEY, CDR2 SMNVEV (reference sequence). The CDR3 totals 18 residues. V was clipped by 4 bases and J by 2 bases, with 18 bases between them. The CDR3 nucleotides are TGTGCCAGCAGTTCTAATTGGGGTACGGGTCCTGGGGCCAACGTCCTGACTTTC. Protein product: CASSSNWGTGPGANVLTF.

The rearrangement links TRBV7-9 to TRBJ2-2, with 12 bases aligning to TRBD2. CDR1 is SEHNR and CDR2 is FQNEAQ in the germline V gene (reference sequence). CDR3 length: 15 amino acids. With 5 bases clipped from V and 5 bases from J, the junction kept 3 bases outside the gene matches. The CDR3 sequence: CASSQTSGSTGELFF. The CDR3 DNA follows: TGTGCCAGCAGCCAGACTAGCGGGAGTACCGGGGAGCTGTTTTTT.

With respect to this clonotype: Sequence at one end of the junction differs from germline and may be a read error. In DNA form, the CDR3 reads TGTGCCAGCAGCCTTGATCTTCCCTACGGGCAGTACTTC. As protein: CASSLDLPYGQYF. This sequence joins TRBV7-8 and TRBJ2-7; D is ambiguous. This CDR3 is 13 amino acids long. Germline V gene lookup returns CDR1 SGHVS and CDR2 FQNEAQ.

This clonotype was detected many times. This chain links TRBV28 with TRBJ2-5, with 7 bases that match TRBD2. V trimming: 9 bases; J trimming: 4 bases; junction bases outside the gene matches: 14. The CDR3 consists of 15 residues. CDR1 is MDHEN, CDR2 SYDVKM, per germline. CDR3 residues: CASYGGSWVAETQYF. The CDR3 DNA is TGTGCCAGTTACGGGGGGAGTTGGGTGGCAGAGACCCAGTACTTC. Supplemented by reference TRBV28 and TRBJ2-5, the full variable domain reads DVKVTQSSRYLVKRTGEKVFLECVQDMDHENMFWYRQDPGLGLRLIYFSYDVKMKEKGDIPEGYSVSREKKERFSLILESASTNQTSMYLCASYGGSWVAETQYFGPGTRLLVL.

This clonotype was found many times. This chain joins TRBV12-3 or TRBV12-4 and TRBJ2-1, with D possibly being TRBD1 (6 bases). V lost 8 bases to trimming and J lost 9 bases, with 17 bases between them. This CDR3 contains 13 residues. The CDR3 reads CASYLGAGGEQFF. CDR3 in DNA: TGTGCCAGCTACCTGGGGGCCGGCGGTGAGCAGTTCTTC.

Many counts were recorded for this clonotype. V gene TRBV20-1 combines with J gene TRBJ2-7, with a tentative D call TRBD2 (6 bases). V lost 4 bases to trimming and J lost 2 bases, with 15 bases between them. This CDR3 is 14 amino acids long. The germline gives CDR1 DFQATT, CDR2 SNEGSKA (reference sequence). The CDR3 region is CSATRLANTYEQYF. CDR3 bases: TGCAGTGCTACCCGGCTAGCGAATACCTACGAGCAGTACTTC.

In its sample, this clonotype was seen many times. The rearrangement uses TRBV6-1 and TRBJ2-3; 10 bases are a match to TRBD1. The J segment lost 2 bases and the V segment lost 5 bases, leaving 7 bases of the junction unmatched. This CDR3 comprises 16 residues. Germline V gene sequence: CDR1 MNHNS, CDR2 SASEGT. The CDR3 DNA is TGTGCCAGCAGTCCCGGGACAGGGGACTTCACAGATACGCAGTATTTT. Its translation is CASSPGTGDFTDTQYF.

The V gene is TRBV20-1, the J gene TRBJ2-3, with TRBD2 matching over 13 bases. Germline V gene sequence: CDR1 DFQATT, CDR2 SNEGSKA (reference sequence). The CDR3 contains 16 residues. With V trimmed by 6 bases and J by 7 bases, 13 bases remained unmatched. The CDR3: CSANQLAGGLIYTQYF. The CDR3 coding sequence is TGCAGTGCCAACCAACTAGCGGGAGGGCTTATATATACGCAGTATTTT.

This clonotype was seen at least ten times. The V call is TRBV29-1, the J call TRBJ1-5; 8 nucleotides match TRBD1. The CDR3 has 13 residues. After removal of 4 bases from V and 7 bases from J, the junction contained 6 bases not matched to a gene. Germline values: CDR1 SQVTM, CDR2 ANQGSEA. CDR3 amino acids: CSVGQGIGQPQHF. Written as DNA, the CDR3 is TGCAGCGTTGGACAGGGGATAGGCCAGCCCCAGCATTTT.